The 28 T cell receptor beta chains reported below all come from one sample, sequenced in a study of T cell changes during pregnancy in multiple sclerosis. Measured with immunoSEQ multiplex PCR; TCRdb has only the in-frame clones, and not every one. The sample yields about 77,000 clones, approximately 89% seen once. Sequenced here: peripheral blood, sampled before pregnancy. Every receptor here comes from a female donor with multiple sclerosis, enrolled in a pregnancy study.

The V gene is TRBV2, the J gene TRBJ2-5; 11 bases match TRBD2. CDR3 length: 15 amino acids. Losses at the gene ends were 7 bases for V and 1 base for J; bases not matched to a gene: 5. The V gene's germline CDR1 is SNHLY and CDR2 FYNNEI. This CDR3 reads CASIRGTSGQETQYF. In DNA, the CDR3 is TGTGCCAGCATACGAGGGACTAGCGGCCAAGAGACCCAGTACTTC. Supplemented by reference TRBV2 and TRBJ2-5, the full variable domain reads EPEVTQTPSHQVTQMGQEVILRCVPISNHLYFYWYRQILGQKVEFLVSFYNNEISEKSEIFDDQFSVERPDGSNFTLKIRSTKLEDSAMYFCASIRGTSGQETQYFGPGTRLLVL.

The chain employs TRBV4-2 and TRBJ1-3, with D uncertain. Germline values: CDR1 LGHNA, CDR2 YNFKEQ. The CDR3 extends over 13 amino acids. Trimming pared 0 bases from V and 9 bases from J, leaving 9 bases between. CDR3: CASSQELPSTIYF. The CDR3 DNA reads TGTGCCAGCAGCCAAGAACTACCAAGCACCATATATTTT.

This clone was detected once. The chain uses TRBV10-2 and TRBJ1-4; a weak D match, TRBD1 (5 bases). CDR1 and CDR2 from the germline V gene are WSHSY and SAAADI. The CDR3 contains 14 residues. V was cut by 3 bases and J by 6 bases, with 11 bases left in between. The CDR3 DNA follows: TGCGCCAGCAGTGAAGCGGGGGGAGATGAAAAACTGTTTTTT. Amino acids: CASSEAGGDEKLFF.

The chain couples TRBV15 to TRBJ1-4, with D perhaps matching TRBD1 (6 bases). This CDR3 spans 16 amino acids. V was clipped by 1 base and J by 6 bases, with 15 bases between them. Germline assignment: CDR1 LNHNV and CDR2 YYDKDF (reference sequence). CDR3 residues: CATSRGTEGSYEKLFF. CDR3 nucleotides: TGTGCCACCAGCAGAGGGACAGAGGGGAGTTATGAAAAACTGTTTTTT.

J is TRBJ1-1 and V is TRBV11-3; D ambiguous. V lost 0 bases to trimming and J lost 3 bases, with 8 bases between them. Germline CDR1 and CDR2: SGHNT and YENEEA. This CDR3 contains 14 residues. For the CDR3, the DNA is TGTGCCAGCAGCTTAGATAGCGCAGACACTGAAGCTTTCTTT. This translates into CASSLDSADTEAFF.

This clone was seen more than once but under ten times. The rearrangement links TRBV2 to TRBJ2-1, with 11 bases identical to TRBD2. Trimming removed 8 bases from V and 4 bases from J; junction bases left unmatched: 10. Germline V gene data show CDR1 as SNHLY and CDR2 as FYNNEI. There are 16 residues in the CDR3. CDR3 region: CASLPLAGGQYNEQFF. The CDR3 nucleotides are TGTGCCAGCCTTCCTCTAGCGGGGGGCCAATACAATGAGCAGTTCTTC.

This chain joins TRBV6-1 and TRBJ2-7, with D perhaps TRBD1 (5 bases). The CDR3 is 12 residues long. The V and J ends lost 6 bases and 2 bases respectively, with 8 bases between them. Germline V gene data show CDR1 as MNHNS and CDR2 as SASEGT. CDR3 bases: TGTGCCAGCAGCAACAGGCCCTACGAGCAGTACTTC. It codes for CASSNRPYEQYF.

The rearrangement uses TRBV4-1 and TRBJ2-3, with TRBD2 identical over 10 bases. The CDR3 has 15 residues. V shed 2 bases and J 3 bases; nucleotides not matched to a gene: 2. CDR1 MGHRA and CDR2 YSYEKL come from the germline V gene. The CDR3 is CASSQLAGETDTQYF. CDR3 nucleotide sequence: TGCGCCAGCAGCCAACTAGCGGGGGAGACAGATACGCAGTATTTT.

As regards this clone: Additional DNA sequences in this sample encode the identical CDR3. Written as DNA, the CDR3 is TGTGCCAGCAGCTCAGGACAAACCGGGGAGCTGTTTTTT. Protein product: CASSSGQTGELFF. This chain connects TRBV11-2 to TRBJ2-2; D is possibly TRBD1 (5 bases). V gave up 4 bases and J gave up 5 bases, with 8 bases separating them. This CDR3 is built from 13 residues. Germline V gene data show CDR1 as SGHAT and CDR2 as FQNNGV.

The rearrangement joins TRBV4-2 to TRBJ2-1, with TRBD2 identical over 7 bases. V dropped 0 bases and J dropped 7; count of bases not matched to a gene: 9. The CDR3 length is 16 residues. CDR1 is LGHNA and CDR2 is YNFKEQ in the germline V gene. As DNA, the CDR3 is TGTGCCAGCAGCCAAGATCCGGGGGGAAGGTCGAATGAGCAGTTCTTC. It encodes CASSQDPGGRSNEQFF.

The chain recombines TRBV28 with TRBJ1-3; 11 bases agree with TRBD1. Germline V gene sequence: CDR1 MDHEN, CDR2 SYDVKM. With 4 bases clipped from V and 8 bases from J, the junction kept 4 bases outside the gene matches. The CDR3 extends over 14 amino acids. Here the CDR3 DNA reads TGTGCCAGCAGTTCCCTGGGACAGGGGGACACCATATATTTT. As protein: CASSSLGQGDTIYF.

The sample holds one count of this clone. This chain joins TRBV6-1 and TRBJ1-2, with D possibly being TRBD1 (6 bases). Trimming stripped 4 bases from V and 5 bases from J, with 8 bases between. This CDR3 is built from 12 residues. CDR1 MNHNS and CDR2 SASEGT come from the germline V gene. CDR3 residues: CASSVTGYGYTF. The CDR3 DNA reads TGTGCCAGCAGTGTGACAGGTTATGGCTACACCTTC.

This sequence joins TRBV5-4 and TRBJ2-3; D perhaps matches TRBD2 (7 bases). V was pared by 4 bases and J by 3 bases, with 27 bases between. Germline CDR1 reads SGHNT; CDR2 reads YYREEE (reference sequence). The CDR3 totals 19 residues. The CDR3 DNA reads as TGTGCCAGCAGCCCGGGATATTTGAGGGGGGGGCGTCGGACAGATACGCAGTATTTT. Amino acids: CASSPGYLRGGRRTDTQYF.

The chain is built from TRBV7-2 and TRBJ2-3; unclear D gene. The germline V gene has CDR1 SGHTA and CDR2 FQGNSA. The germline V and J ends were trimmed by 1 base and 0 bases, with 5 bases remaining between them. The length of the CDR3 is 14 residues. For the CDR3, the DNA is TGTGCCAGCAGCTTAGGTCCTAGCACAGATACGCAGTATTTT. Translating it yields CASSLGPSTDTQYF.

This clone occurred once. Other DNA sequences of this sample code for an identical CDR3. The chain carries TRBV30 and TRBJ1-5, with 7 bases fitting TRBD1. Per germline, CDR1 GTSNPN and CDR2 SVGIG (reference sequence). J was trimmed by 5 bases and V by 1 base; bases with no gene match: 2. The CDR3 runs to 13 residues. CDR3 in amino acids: CAWSGQGDQPQHF. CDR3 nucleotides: TGTGCCTGGAGTGGTCAGGGGGATCAGCCCCAGCATTTT.

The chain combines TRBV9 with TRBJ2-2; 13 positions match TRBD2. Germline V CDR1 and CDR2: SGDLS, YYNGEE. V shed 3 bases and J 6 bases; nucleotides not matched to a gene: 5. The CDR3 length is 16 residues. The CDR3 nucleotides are TGTGCCAGCAGCGGGCGACTAGCGGGGGGAGCCGGGGAGCTGTTTTTT. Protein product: CASSGRLAGGAGELFF.

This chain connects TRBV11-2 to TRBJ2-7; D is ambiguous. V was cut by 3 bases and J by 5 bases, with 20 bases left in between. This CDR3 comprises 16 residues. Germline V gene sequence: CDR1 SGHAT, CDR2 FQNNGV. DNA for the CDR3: TGTGCCAGCAGCTTTGTTCCACAATACAACGATAACGAGCAGTACTTC. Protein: CASSFVPQYNDNEQYF.

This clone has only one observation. Here the CDR3 reads CASSLSQGSYDTQYF. In DNA, the CDR3 is TGTGCCAGCAGCTTGTCGCAGGGGTCCTACGATACGCAGTATTTT. The chain employs TRBV11-2 and TRBJ2-3, with a weak D call TRBD1 (6 bases). The CDR3 totals 15 residues. Germline CDR1 reads SGHAT; CDR2 reads FQNNGV. V was cut by 3 bases and J by 6 bases, with 16 bases left in between.

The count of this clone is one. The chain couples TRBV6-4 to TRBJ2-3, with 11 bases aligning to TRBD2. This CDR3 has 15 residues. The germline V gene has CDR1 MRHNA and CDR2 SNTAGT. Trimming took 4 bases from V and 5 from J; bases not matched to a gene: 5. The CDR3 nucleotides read TGTGCCAGCAGTGTAGTAGCGGGGGGGCAAGATACGCAGTATTTT. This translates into CASSVVAGGQDTQYF.

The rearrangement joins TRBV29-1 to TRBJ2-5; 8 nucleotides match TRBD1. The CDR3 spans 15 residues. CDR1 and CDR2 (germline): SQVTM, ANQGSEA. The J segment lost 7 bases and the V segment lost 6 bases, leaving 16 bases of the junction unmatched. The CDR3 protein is CSVAPETGALGTQYF. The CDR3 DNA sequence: TGCAGCGTAGCTCCCGAGACAGGGGCCCTAGGGACCCAGTACTTC.

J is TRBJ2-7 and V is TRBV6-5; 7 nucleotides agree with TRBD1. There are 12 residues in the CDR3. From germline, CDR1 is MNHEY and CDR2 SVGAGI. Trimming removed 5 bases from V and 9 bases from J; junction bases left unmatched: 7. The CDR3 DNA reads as TGTGCCAGCAGTCAGGGGGTCAATGGGCAGTACTTC. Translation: CASSQGVNGQYF.

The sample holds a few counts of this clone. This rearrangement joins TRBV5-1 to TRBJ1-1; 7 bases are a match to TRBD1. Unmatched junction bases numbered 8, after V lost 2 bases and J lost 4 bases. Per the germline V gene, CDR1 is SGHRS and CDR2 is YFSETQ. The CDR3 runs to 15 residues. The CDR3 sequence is CASSFGQVGITEAFF. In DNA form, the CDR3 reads TGCGCCAGCAGCTTCGGACAGGTGGGCATCACTGAAGCTTTCTTT.

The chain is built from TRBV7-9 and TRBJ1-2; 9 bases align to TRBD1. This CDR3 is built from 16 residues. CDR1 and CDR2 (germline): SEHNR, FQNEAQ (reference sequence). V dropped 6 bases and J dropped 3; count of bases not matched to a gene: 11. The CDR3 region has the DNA TGTGCCAGCAGAGCGGACAGGGGTATATTAGACTATGGCTACACCTTC. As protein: CASRADRGILDYGYTF.

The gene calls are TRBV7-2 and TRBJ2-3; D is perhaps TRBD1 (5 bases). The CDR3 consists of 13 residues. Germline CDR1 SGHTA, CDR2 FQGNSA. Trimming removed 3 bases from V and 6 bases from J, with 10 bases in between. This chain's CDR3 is CASSFTRVDTQYF. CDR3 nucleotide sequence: TGTGCCAGCAGCTTTACCAGGGTCGATACGCAGTATTTT.

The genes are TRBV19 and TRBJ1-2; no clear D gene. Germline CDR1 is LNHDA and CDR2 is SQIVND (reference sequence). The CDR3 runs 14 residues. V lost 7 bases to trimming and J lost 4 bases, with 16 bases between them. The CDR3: CASTPRGSGYGYTF. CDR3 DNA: TGTGCCAGTACCCCTAGAGGGTCGGGCTATGGCTACACCTTC. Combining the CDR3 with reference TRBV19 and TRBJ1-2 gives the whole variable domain DGGITQSPKYLFRKEGQNVTLSCEQNLNHDAMYWYRQDPGQGLRLIYYSQIVNDFQKGDIAEGYSVSREKKESFPLTVTSAQKNPTAFYLCASTPRGSGYGYTFGSGTRLTVV.

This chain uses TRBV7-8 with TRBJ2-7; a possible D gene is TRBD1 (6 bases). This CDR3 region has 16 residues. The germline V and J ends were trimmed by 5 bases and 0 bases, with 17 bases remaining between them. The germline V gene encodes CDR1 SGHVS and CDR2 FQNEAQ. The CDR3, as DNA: TGTGCCAGCAGCAGGGGGTTCGGCGCGCTCTCCTACGAGCAGTACTTC. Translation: CASSRGFGALSYEQYF. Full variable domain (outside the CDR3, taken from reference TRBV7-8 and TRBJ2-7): GAGVSQSPRYKVAKRGQDVALRCDPISGHVSLFWYQQALGQGPEFLTYFQNEAQLDKSGLPSDRFFAERPEGSVSTLKIQRTQQEDSAVYLCASSRGFGALSYEQYFGPGTRLTVT.

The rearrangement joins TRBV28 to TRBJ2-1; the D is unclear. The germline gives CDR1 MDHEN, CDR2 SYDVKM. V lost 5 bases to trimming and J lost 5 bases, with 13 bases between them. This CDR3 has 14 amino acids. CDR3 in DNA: TGTGCCAGCAGTCCCCCAGAAGATGACAATGAGCAGTTCTTC. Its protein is CASSPPEDDNEQFF.

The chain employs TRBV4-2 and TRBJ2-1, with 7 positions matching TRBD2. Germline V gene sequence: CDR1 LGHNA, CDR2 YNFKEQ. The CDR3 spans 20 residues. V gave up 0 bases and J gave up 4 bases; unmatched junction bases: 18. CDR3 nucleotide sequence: TGTGCCAGCAGCCAAGACGGGGGAGGGGTTTACAGAAAAAGGTACAATGAGCAGTTCTTC. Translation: CASSQDGGGVYRKRYNEQFF.